The rows below give T cell receptor beta chains drawn from one sample of a study of control samples from healthy donors and cancer patients. Assay used: immunoSEQ multiplex PCR; TCRdb lists only in-frame clones, some missing. Among tens of thousands of clones listed, under 90% were seen once. The sequenced sample consisted of blood. The receptors stem from a man between 65 and 85 years old in good health. CDR3s leave out the opening cysteine and the closing phenylalanine or tryptophan.

V	J	CDR3
TRBV28	TRBJ1-2	ASSLPHDDRTYGYT
TRBV6-6	TRBJ2-1	ASSPWGPYNEQF
TRBV5-8	TRBJ2-3	ASSRPVNTQY
TRBV5-1	TRBJ1-1	ASSHRGPGTELMNTEAF
TRBV24-1	TRBJ2-3	ATSDPRGRASTDTQY
TRBV30	TRBJ1-5	AWSVEGNQPQH
TRBV28	TRBJ1-3	ASSSVGQQPGNTIY
TRBV11-2	TRBJ2-7	ASSLLRDRGYEQY
TRBV5-4	TRBJ1-2	ASSSGRDYGYT
TRBV18	TRBJ1-3	ASSPRVPGDSGNTIY
TRBV28	TRBJ1-4	ASSSGTGNNEKLF
TRBV5-1	TRBJ2-7	ASSPGGYEQY
TRBV19	TRBJ2-5	ASSNRGTETQY
TRBV5-1	TRBJ1-1	ASSLGQGKNTEAF
TRBV7-2	TRBJ2-2	ASSPMWPTGANTGELF
TRBV18	TRBJ1-1	ASSPTGRDTEAF
TRBV28	TRBJ2-5	ASSLAPSGRETQY
TRBV7-6	TRBJ2-1	ASSLSGGGSWFYNEQF
TRBV2	TRBJ1-5	ASTGNNNQPQH
TRBV27	TRBJ2-7	ASSRRLASHYEQY
TRBV28	TRBJ2-7	ASGLYRGLTEQY
TRBV7-2	TRBJ2-1	ATRTGLYNEQF
TRBV9	TRBJ2-1	ASSVEAGSQF
TRBV30	TRBJ2-7	AWSPRLGLFEQY
TRBV24-1	TRBJ2-6	ATSATGANVLT
TRBV18	TRBJ1-2	ASYSVHPDGYT
TRBV18	TRBJ2-5	ASSPAGTGSFETQY
TRBV5-1	TRBJ2-3	ASSFSSTDTQY
TRBV5-1	TRBJ2-4	ASSLAGGRLDIQY
TRBV28	TRBJ1-2	ASSFQPLWGYT
TRBV4-2	TRBJ2-5	ASSTRFEGQETQY
TRBV12-3/TRBV12-4	TRBJ2-3	ASSFYRVGTQY
TRBV5-6	TRBJ2-7	ASSLARSRDTTYEQY
TRBV20-1	TRBJ2-7	SARGEEQY
TRBV30	TRBJ2-7	AWSDTGGSYEQY
TRBV27	TRBJ1-3	ASSFPEGQGVDTIY
TRBV28	TRBJ1-1	ASSQGAVRMNTEAF